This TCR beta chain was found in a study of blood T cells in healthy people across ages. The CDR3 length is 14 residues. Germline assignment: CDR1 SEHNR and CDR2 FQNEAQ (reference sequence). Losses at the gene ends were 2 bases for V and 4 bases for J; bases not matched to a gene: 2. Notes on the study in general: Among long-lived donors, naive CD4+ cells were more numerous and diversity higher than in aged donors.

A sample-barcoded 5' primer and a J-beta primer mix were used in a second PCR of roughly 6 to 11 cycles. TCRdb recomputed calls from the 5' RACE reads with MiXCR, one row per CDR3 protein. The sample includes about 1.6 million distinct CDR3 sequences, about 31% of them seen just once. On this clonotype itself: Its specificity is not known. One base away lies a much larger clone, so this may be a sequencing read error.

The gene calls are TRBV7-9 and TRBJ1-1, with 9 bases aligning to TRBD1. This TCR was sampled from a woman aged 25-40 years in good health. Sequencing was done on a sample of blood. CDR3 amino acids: CASSLRTGATEAFF. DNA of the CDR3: TGTGCCAGCAGCTTACGGACAGGGGCCACTGAAGCTTTCTTT.